These T cell receptor beta chains were read from a single sample in a study of T-cell reconstitution after alpha-beta-depleted transplantation in children. TCRdb re-called the PCR reads through MiXCR, storing one row per CDR3 protein. The table records some 500,000 distinct CDR3 sequences, about 18% of them present only once. Sequences were derived from PBMCs from the stem cell graft donor, sampled from the stem cell graft. Every receptor here comes from a human donor who donated a stem cell graft to a child with acute lymphoblastic leukemia. CDR3s leave out the opening cysteine and the closing phenylalanine or tryptophan. Some rows mark clone size as missing; the rest say once, few, many or name a class of expanded clone.

size: few; V: TRBV12-3/TRBV12-4; CDR3: ASTRMGGEQY
size: .; V: TRBV3-1; CDR3: ASSRAKRERYNEQF
size: .; V: TRBV18; CDR3: ASSPNGDTQY
size: few; V: TRBV15; CDR3: ATSRGAGSNYT
size: .; V: TRBV5-1; CDR3: ASSPGGVREQF
size: .; V: TRBV29-1; CDR3: SVSGSNEQF
size: few; V: TRBV30; CDR3: AWSGVSLAGTNEQF
size: few; V: TRBV20-1; CDR3: SARVGTYSYEQY
size: .; V: TRBV5-1; CDR3: ASRRRDRGNYEQY
size: few; V: TRBV2; CDR3: ASSDREYSNQPQH
size: few; V: TRBV5-1; CDR3: ASSYSLGTANNSPLH
size: .; V: TRBV9; CDR3: ASSVGAAYQPQH
size: few; V: TRBV9; CDR3: ASSVMSRETQY
size: .; V: TRBV28; CDR3: ASSFRDGLLYEQY
size: few; V: TRBV12-3/TRBV12-4; CDR3: ASSLFQSDRT
size: .; V: TRBV4-1; CDR3: ASSQETLADSTETQY
size: .; V: TRBV7-9; CDR3: ASSPFSGRARETQY
size: many; V: TRBV5-6; CDR3: ATESRLAGGTDTQY
size: few; V: TRBV12-3/TRBV12-4; CDR3: ASSFSAGRNQPQH
size: .; V: TRBV19; CDR3: ASSLSSVNEQF
size: .; V: TRBV9; CDR3: ASSVEGGGPRNEQF
size: .; V: TRBV20-1; CDR3: SASGGGQPQH
size: .; V: TRBV7-8; CDR3: ASSPWDSYSNQPQH
size: .; V: TRBV7-3; CDR3: ASSPDSHNEQF
size: .; V: TRBV7-9; CDR3: ASPRPDSHNEQF
size: few; V: TRBV6-2/TRBV6-3; CDR3: ASSPPELRPGANVLT
size: few; V: TRBV15; CDR3: ATSSSRSRGPDNEQF
size: .; V: TRBV20-1; CDR3: SAPPGGYSAFYEQY
size: .; V: TRBV5-1; CDR3: ASSFASGILRDTQY
size: many; V: TRBV20-1; CDR3: SAGLAGGPTDTQY
size: few; V: TRBV7-9; CDR3: ASSPITSADTQY
size: .; V: TRBV5-1; CDR3: ASSLAGWELF
size: .; V: TRBV4-1; CDR3: ASSQDRDSLVRPLH
size: .; V: TRBV2; CDR3: ASSDREFEKCEY
size: .; V: TRBV7-9; CDR3: ASRPGLAEIYNEQF
size: .; V: TRBV6-1; CDR3: ASIQQGGADNYSNQPQH
size: .; V: TRBV7-3; CDR3: ASSFLAGDDTGELF
size: .; V: TRBV7-9; CDR3: ASSLAGASGRGEQF
size: few; V: TRBV7-9; CDR3: ASSSSGQGLYQETQY
size: .; V: TRBV12-5; CDR3: ASGLVGPSISLSGYT
size: few; V: TRBV4-1; CDR3: ASSQVMDNYNEQF
size: few; V: TRBV7-8; CDR3: ASSPPGGGYSNQPQH
size: .; V: TRBV9; CDR3: ASSPRRGPRFYEQY
size: .; V: TRBV24-1; CDR3: ATSAEGSSNTGELF
size: few; V: TRBV2; CDR3: ASQIKGAGTEAF
size: once; V: TRBV11-1; CDR3: ASSLYSLKSGRSPEQY
size: .; V: TRBV5-1; CDR3: ASSLTRGNTVAF
size: .; V: TRBV5-1; CDR3: ASSSAGGNPGELF
size: few; V: TRBV20-1; CDR3: SARGQGPYGYT
size: few; V: TRBV27; CDR3: ASGLWTTPYEQY
size: few; V: TRBV11-2; CDR3: ASSLAQGVDTQY
size: few; V: TRBV20-1; CDR3: SARVGGSNSPLH
size: .; V: TRBV24-1; CDR3: ATSGTGSSYEQY
size: few; V: TRBV7-9; CDR3: ASSLGPDRVIGNEQF
size: .; V: TRBV7-8; CDR3: ASSLAIAYEQY